The rows below give T cell receptor beta chains drawn from one sample of a study of CD39 and CD103 CD8 tumor-infiltrating T cells. The repertoire was sequenced with immunoSEQ multiplex PCR; TCRdb's copy has only in-frame clones and lacks some. The table has hundreds of clones, about 70% seen once. Sequencing used CD39- CD103+ CD8+ T cells sorted from the tumor. The source is a human donor with head and neck squamous cell carcinoma. CDR3s include the opening cysteine and the closing phenylalanine or tryptophan. D genes are given only for firm matches. Expanded clones get a size class; other rows say once, few or many, or leave the size out.

clone_size	v_call	d_call	j_call	cdr3_aa	cdr3_nt
-	TRBV7-1	-	TRBJ1-2	CASSLGLMGGYTF	TGTGCCAGCAGCTTAGGCCTGATGGGTGGCTACACCTTC
-	TRBV6-1	TRBD2	TRBJ2-1	CASSTSGGPYNEQFF	TGTGCCAGCAGCACTAGCGGGGGACCCTACAATGAGCAGTTCTTC
-	TRBV2	TRBD1	TRBJ2-7	CASRAPGTGSSYEQYF	TGTGCCAGCAGGGCCCCCGGGACAGGGTCATCCTACGAGCAGTACTTC
-	TRBV7-2	-	TRBJ2-7	CASSSGPNYEQYF	TGTGCCAGCAGCTCAGGGCCTAACTACGAGCAGTACTTC
-	TRBV5-4	-	TRBJ2-2	CASSLHANTGELFF	TGTGCCAGCAGCTTGCACGCGAACACCGGGGAGCTGTTTTTT
-	TRBV7-9	TRBD1	TRBJ2-1	CASSYSDRGEEGVF	TGTGCCAGCAGCTATTCGGACAGGGGGGAGGAGGGGGTCTTC
-	TRBV4-1	-	TRBJ2-2	CASSYIQGEGTGELFF	TGCGCCAGCAGCTACATACAGGGGGAGGGCACCGGGGAGCTGTTTTTT
-	TRBV21-1	-	TRBJ1-6	CASGTGNLTRSPLHF	TGTGCCAGTGGGACAGGTAATCTAACGCGATCACCCCTCCACTTT
-	TRBV7-2	TRBD1	TRBJ1-5	CASSLFRGDQPQHF	TGTGCCAGCAGCTTATTCAGGGGGGATCAGCCCCAGCATTTT
-	TRBV6-1	-	TRBJ2-5	CASSEAGFETQYF	TGTGCCAGCAGTGAAGCTGGGTTTGAGACCCAGTACTTC
hyperexpanded	TRBV2	TRBD1	TRBJ2-5	CASSEGEDRLQETQYF	TGTGCCAGCAGTGAGGGTGAGGACAGGCTCCAAGAGACCCAGTACTTC
few	TRBV2	-	TRBJ1-2	CAIVRGNYGYTF	TGTGCCATCGTCCGGGGTAACTATGGCTACACCTTC
-	TRBV11-2	TRBD1	TRBJ1-1	CASSSQDRESTEAFF	TGTGCCAGCAGCTCACAAGACAGGGAGAGCACTGAAGCTTTCTTT
-	TRBV6-5	-	TRBJ1-5	CASSRMGGSNQPQHF	TGTGCCAGCAGTAGAATGGGGGGGAGCAATCAGCCCCAGCATTTT
-	TRBV18	-	TRBJ2-7	CASSRSGASYEQYF	TGTGCCAGCTCACGCTCCGGGGCCTCCTACGAGCAGTACTTC
-	TRBV5-5	-	TRBJ2-1	CASSLASYNEQFF	TGTGCCAGCAGCTTGGCGTCCTACAATGAGCAGTTCTTC
-	TRBV4-1	-	TRBJ1-2	CASSQSPGEGYTF	TGCGCCAGCAGCCAGTCCCCCGGGGAGGGCTACACCTTC
-	TRBV5-6	-	TRBJ2-3	CASSPGLGTDTQYF	TGTGCCAGCAGTCCGGGGCTGGGGACAGATACGCAGTATTTT
-	TRBV4-1	-	TRBJ1-5	CASSQAVTRGVLNQPQHF	TGCGCCAGCAGCCAAGCCGTTACGCGCGGGGTTCTCAATCAGCCCCAGCATTTT
-	TRBV6-6	TRBD1	TRBJ1-1	CASSYLTGGMIEAFF	TGTGCCAGCAGTTACCTAACAGGGGGAATGATTGAAGCTTTCTTT
-	TRBV5-5	-	TRBJ1-5	CASSSTAGASNQPQHF	TGTGCCAGCAGCTCAACCGCAGGGGCTAGCAATCAGCCCCAGCATTTT
once	TRBV6-5	-	TRBJ2-7	CASSYSNGIQGNEQYF	TGTGCCAGCAGTTACTCGAACGGGATCCAGGGAAACGAGCAGTACTTC
large	TRBV27	TRBD1	TRBJ1-2	CASSQYGQGPNYGYTF	TGTGCCAGCAGTCAGTATGGACAGGGGCCAAACTATGGCTACACCTTC
few	TRBV27	TRBD1	TRBJ2-7	CASSPMAGQGGHEQYF	TGTGCCAGCAGTCCCATGGCGGGACAGGGGGGCCACGAGCAGTACTTC
few	TRBV7-8	TRBD2	TRBJ2-7	CASSLAGGLDEQYF	TGTGCCAGCAGCTTAGCGGGAGGGCTCGACGAGCAGTACTTC
-	TRBV27	-	TRBJ2-2	CASSFPSGELFF	TGTGCCAGCAGTTTCCCCAGCGGGGAGCTGTTTTTT
-	TRBV6-1	-	TRBJ2-7	CASSEGDSSYEQYF	TGTGCCAGCAGTGAGGGGGATTCCTCCTACGAGCAGTACTTC
-	TRBV27	TRBD2	TRBJ2-3	CASSFLAGGYTDTQYF	TGTGCCAGCAGTTTTCTAGCGGGGGGGTACACAGATACGCAGTATTTT
-	TRBV29-1	-	TRBJ2-5	CSVEWQTQYF	TGCAGCGTTGAGTGGCAGACCCAGTACTTC
-	TRBV5-6	-	TRBJ2-7	CASSLGAVPSKQYF	TGTGCCAGCAGCTTGGGCGCAGTCCCCTCTAAGCAGTACTTC
-	TRBV21-1	-	TRBJ2-7	CASSTSRGEDYEQYF	TGTGCCAGCAGCACCTCTCGAGGGGAGGACTACGAGCAGTACTTC
-	TRBV7-6	-	TRBJ2-7	CASSAGPNYEQYF	TGTGCCAGCAGCGCTGGACCGAACTACGAGCAGTACTTC
once	TRBV19	-	TRBJ2-1	CASSIVRARGYNEQFF	TGTGCCAGTAGTATAGTTAGGGCGCGGGGCTACAATGAGCAGTTCTTC
-	TRBV6-5	-	TRBJ2-3	CASSSEPSTDTQYF	TGTGCCAGCTCTAGCGAACCTAGCACAGATACGCAGTATTTT
-	TRBV25-1	TRBD1	TRBJ2-1	CASSRRPGGQDVNEQFF	TGTGCCAGCAGTAGGCGGCCCGGGGGACAGGATGTAAATGAGCAGTTCTTC
-	TRBV7-8	TRBD1	TRBJ2-7	CASSSVTGQGNYEQYF	TGTGCCAGCAGTTCAGTGACGGGACAGGGAAACTACGAGCAGTACTTC
-	TRBV27	-	TRBJ1-1	CASSYGLGTEAFF	TGTGCCAGCAGTTACGGACTTGGGACTGAAGCTTTCTTT
-	TRBV2	TRBD1	TRBJ2-1	CASSDGTDYNEQFF	TGTGCCAGCAGTGACGGGACAGATTACAATGAGCAGTTCTTC
-	TRBV9	-	TRBJ1-1	CASSVAGMNTEAFF	TGTGCCAGCAGCGTAGCCGGGATGAACACTGAAGCTTTCTTT
once	TRBV7-9	-	TRBJ1-2	CASSLAVGNGYGYTF	TGTGCCAGCAGCTTAGCCGTTGGGAACGGCTATGGCTACACCTTC
few	TRBV5-1	-	TRBJ1-6	CASSLLGPNSPLHF	TGCGCCAGCAGCTTGTTAGGACCTAATTCACCCCTCCACTTT
-	TRBV6-6	-	TRBJ1-1	CASSLQRTYNTEAFF	TGTGCCAGCAGCCTACAAAGGACTTATAACACTGAAGCTTTCTTT
few	TRBV5-1	-	TRBJ1-1	CASSFRPAQKAFF	TGCGCCAGCAGCTTCAGGCCGGCACAGAAAGCTTTCTTT
few	TRBV25-1	-	TRBJ2-1	CASSELGNEQFF	TGTGCCAGCAGTGAATTGGGCAATGAGCAGTTCTTC
few	TRBV4-3	TRBD1	TRBJ2-1	CASSPGHGTGRSDNEQFF	TGCGCCAGCAGCCCAGGACACGGGACAGGGAGGAGCGACAATGAGCAGTTCTTC
few	TRBV7-6	TRBD1	TRBJ2-1	CASSLRTGYNEQFF	TGTGCCAGCAGCTTACGGACAGGCTACAATGAGCAGTTCTTC